The 29 T cell receptor beta chains below come from one sample, sequenced in a study of cytomegalovirus exposure and HLA in healthy donors. Both 60 Vbeta primers and 13 Jbeta primers went into the PCR. The table came from immunoSEQ multiplex PCR; TCRdb's copy has only in-frame clones and leaves some out. This repertoire shows about 140,000 clones, roughly 86% found once; its top ten account for roughly 0.53%. Input material: PBMCs. The receptor source for this set is a woman in her forties in good health and CMV-seronegative.

The J gene is TRBJ2-5, the V gene TRBV5-1; D remains unclear. Germline V lookup: CDR1 SGHRS, CDR2 YFSETQ. The CDR3 consists of 13 residues. Trimming left V 7 bases short and J 1 base short, with 11 bases between. In DNA, the CDR3 is TGCGCCAGCTGCCCAAGCCGCCAAGAGACCCAGTACTTC. It encodes CASCPSRQETQYF.

This clone has a handful of counts. The rearrangement links TRBV6-4 to TRBJ2-1; 9 positions agree with TRBD2. From germline, CDR1 is MRHNA and CDR2 SNTAGT. This CDR3 region has 18 residues. After removal of 0 bases from V and 3 bases from J, the junction contained 9 bases not matched to a gene. This CDR3 is CASSDSRPSGIDYNEQFF. CDR3 nucleotide sequence: TGTGCCAGCAGTGACTCGAGGCCTAGCGGGATAGACTACAATGAGCAGTTCTTC.

This clone was found once. This chain connects TRBV19 to TRBJ2-7; D unclear. Trimming left V 3 bases short and J 0 bases short, with 9 bases between. Germline V CDR1 and CDR2: LNHDA, SQIVND (reference sequence). This CDR3 contains 14 residues. The CDR3 region has the DNA TGTGCCAGTAGTATTGGGCAGCTCTCCTACGAGCAGTACTTC. Amino acid sequence: CASSIGQLSYEQYF.

This chain joins TRBV29-1 and TRBJ2-3; possibly TRBD2 for D (5 bases). CDR1 and CDR2 from the germline V gene are SQVTM and ANQGSEA. V lost 8 bases and J 0 bases, leaving 15 bases between the germline ends. This CDR3 is built from 14 residues. The CDR3 DNA sequence: TGCAGCTTCCGGGGTTTTGCTAGCACAGATACGCAGTATTTT. Translated: CSFRGFASTDTQYF.

V gene TRBV7-9 combines with J gene TRBJ1-2, with a tentative D call TRBD1 (6 bases). V lost 1 base and J lost 5, with 14 bases in between. There are 15 residues in the CDR3. Germline CDR1 and CDR2: SEHNR and FQNEAQ (reference sequence). CDR3 DNA sequence: TGTGCCAGCAGCTTAGGTGGGGGGGCAGAGTATGGCTACACCTTC. It translates to CASSLGGGAEYGYTF.

This clone was picked up a small number of times. V and J are TRBV7-9 and TRBJ2-1; 7 positions match TRBD2. Germline V lookup: CDR1 SEHNR, CDR2 FQNEAQ (reference sequence). V shed 2 bases, J shed 4 bases, and the junction held 2 bases outside the gene matches. The CDR3 has 14 amino acids. The CDR3 DNA follows: TGTGCCAGCAGCTTACTAGCGGTTTACAATGAGCAGTTCTTC. Translated, it gives CASSLLAVYNEQFF.

Points on this clone: The junction does not match germline at one end; this may be a read error. The chain combines TRBV7-9 with TRBJ1-1, with D possibly being TRBD1 (5 bases). The germline V gene encodes CDR1 SEHNR and CDR2 FQNEAQ (reference sequence). The CDR3 has 14 amino acids. CDR3 residues: CSSSPRQTNTEAFF. As DNA, the CDR3 is TGTTCCAGCAGCCCCAGACAGACGAACACTGAAGCTTTCTTT.

The chain recombines TRBV5-1 with TRBJ2-3; no definite D call. Germline assignment: CDR1 SGHRS and CDR2 YFSETQ. This CDR3 contains 14 residues. The V and J ends lost 1 base and 1 base respectively, with 7 bases between them. The DNA for the CDR3 is TGCGCCAGCAGCTTGCAGTCTGGCACAGATACGCAGTATTTT. Translated, it gives CASSLQSGTDTQYF. The complete variable domain, with remaining parts taken from reference TRBV5-1 and TRBJ2-3, reads KAGVTQTPRYLIKTRGQQVTLSCSPISGHRSVSWYQQTPGQGLQFLFEYFSETQRNKGNFPGRFSGRQFSNSRSEMNVSTLELGDSALYLCASSLQSGTDTQYFGPGTRLTVL.

The CDR3: CASSPIYDGGGTEAFF. CDR3 in DNA: TGTGCCAGCAGTCCCATTTATGACGGGGGGGGCACTGAAGCTTTCTTT. The chain carries TRBV28 and TRBJ1-1; tentative D call: TRBD1 (5 bases). CDR1 and CDR2 from the germline V gene are MDHEN and SYDVKM. The length of the CDR3 is 16 residues. The germline V and J ends were trimmed by 5 bases and 4 bases, with 20 bases remaining between them.

The rearrangement uses TRBV11-2 and TRBJ2-1; a weak D match, TRBD2 (5 bases). CDR1 is SGHAT and CDR2 is FQNNGV in the germline V gene. V lost 10 bases to trimming and J lost 7 bases, with 20 bases between them. The length of the CDR3 is 14 residues. The CDR3 sequence: CATSPSRGSNEQFF. CDR3 sequence (DNA): TGTGCCACCTCCCCCAGCCGGGGTAGTAATGAGCAGTTCTTC.

The V gene is TRBV11-2, the J gene TRBJ2-5, with 12 nucleotides matching TRBD2. CDR3 length: 15 residues. The germline V gene encodes CDR1 SGHAT and CDR2 FQNNGV. The V gene end was trimmed by 4 bases and the J gene end by 7 bases; junction bases not matched to a gene: 7. CDR3 in DNA: TGTGCCAGCAGCTCCCTAGCGGGAGGGCTGGTGACCCAGTACTTC. Protein product: CASSSLAGGLVTQYF.

The chain combines TRBV27 with TRBJ2-3, with TRBD1 identical over 7 bases. From germline, CDR1 is MNHEY and CDR2 SMNVEV (reference sequence). The V gene end was trimmed by 1 base and the J gene end by 0 bases; junction bases not matched to a gene: 1. This CDR3 has 15 amino acids. Written as DNA, the CDR3 is TGTGCCAGCAGTTTATACAGGGGAAGCACAGATACGCAGTATTTT. Translation gives CASSLYRGSTDTQYF.

This chain joins TRBV11-2 and TRBJ2-7; 13 bases match TRBD2. The V and J ends lost 4 bases and 5 bases, in that order; junction bases with no gene match: 8. Germline V gene data show CDR1 as SGHAT and CDR2 as FQNNGV. The CDR3 consists of 16 residues. The CDR3 sequence: CASSSPLGLAGDEQYF. Written as DNA, the CDR3 is TGTGCCAGCAGCTCTCCCCTAGGACTAGCGGGAGACGAGCAGTACTTC.

The table lists this clone with a count of one. V usage is TRBV19 and J usage is TRBJ2-5; TRBD1 agrees at 9 bases. The ends lost 10 bases at V and 4 bases at J; junction bases unmatched: 13. CDR1 LNHDA and CDR2 SQIVND come from the germline V gene (reference sequence). CDR3 length equals 15 residues. The CDR3 region is CATQYRTGASETQYF. The CDR3 DNA sequence: TGTGCCACCCAATACCGGACAGGGGCGTCAGAGACCCAGTACTTC.

The count of this clone is one. The V call is TRBV7-9, the J call TRBJ2-7, with 7 bases fitting TRBD1. The CDR3 is 15 residues long. The J segment lost 3 bases and the V segment lost 3 bases, leaving 8 bases of the junction unmatched. The germline CDR1 and CDR2 sequences are SEHNR and FQNEAQ (reference sequence). DNA for the CDR3: TGTGCCAGCAGCTTCGACAGGGACAGCTACTACGAGCAGTACTTC. It encodes CASSFDRDSYYEQYF.

The rearrangement uses TRBV6-5 and TRBJ1-1; the D gene is possibly TRBD1 (5 bases). Germline V lookup: CDR1 MNHEY, CDR2 SVGAGI. Trimming stripped 4 bases from V and 5 bases from J, with 11 bases between. There are 13 residues in the CDR3. This CDR3 is CASSWGGRTEAFF. The CDR3, as DNA: TGTGCCAGCAGTTGGGGCGGGAGGACTGAAGCTTTCTTT.

This clone showed up just once. The chain is built from TRBV19 and TRBJ2-7, with 10 bases lining up with TRBD1. CDR1 and CDR2 from the germline V gene are LNHDA and SQIVND (reference sequence). Trimming cost V 5 bases and J 3 bases; bases outside gene matches: 7. The length of the CDR3 is 15 residues. The CDR3 bases are TGTGCCAGTAGTCTTCCGGGACAGGGGTACTACGAGCAGTACTTC. It translates to CASSLPGQGYYEQYF.

V usage is TRBV13 and J usage is TRBJ2-7; 9 nucleotides line up with TRBD1. The CDR3 spans 14 residues. CDR1 is PRHDT, CDR2 FYEKMQ, per germline (reference sequence). The ends lost 5 bases at V and 1 base at J; junction bases unmatched: 3. The CDR3 DNA is TGTGCCAGCAGCCGCGGGACAGGGTCCTACGAGCAGTACTTC. Its translation: CASSRGTGSYEQYF. Filled out from reference TRBV13 and TRBJ2-7, the complete variable domain reads AAGVIQSPRHLIKEKRETATLKCYPIPRHDTVYWYQQGPGQDPQFLISFYEKMQSDKGSIPDRFSAQQFSDYHSELNMSSLELGDSALYFCASSRGTGSYEQYFGPGTRLTVT.

The chain uses TRBV4-1 and TRBJ1-5; no clear D. The V and J ends lost 2 bases and 5 bases respectively, with 7 bases between them. CDR1 and CDR2 from the germline V gene are MGHRA and YSYEKL. The CDR3 covers 13 residues. In nucleotides, the CDR3 is TGCGCCAGCAGCCAACGACTGGATCAGCCCCAGCATTTT. Its protein product is CASSQRLDQPQHF.

V gene TRBV6-1 combines with J gene TRBJ1-2, with 9 bases that match TRBD1. Germline assignment: CDR1 MNHNS and CDR2 SASEGT. V shed 6 bases, J shed 2 bases, and the junction held 4 bases outside the gene matches. The CDR3 length is 14 residues. CDR3: CASRETGGNYGYTF. CDR3 coding DNA: TGTGCCAGCAGGGAGACAGGGGGGAACTATGGCTACACCTTC.

In its sample, this clone was seen a few times. The CDR3 nucleotides are TGTGCCAGCAGTTTAATAGGGGAGCCCCAGCATTTT. It yields the protein CASSLIGEPQHF. V and J are TRBV27 and TRBJ1-5, with a possible D match to TRBD1 (5 bases). The CDR3 is 12 residues long. CDR1 is MNHEY, CDR2 SMNVEV, per germline (reference sequence). The V end was cut by 2 bases, the J end by 8 bases, with 7 bases between.

The chain joins TRBV4-1 to TRBJ2-1; 11 bases match TRBD2. There are 14 residues in the CDR3. The germline CDR1 and CDR2 sequences are MGHRA and YSYEKL. V shed 2 bases, J shed 9 bases, and the junction held 3 bases outside the gene matches. Here the CDR3 reads CASSQRLAGSEQFF. DNA for the CDR3: TGCGCCAGCAGCCAAAGACTAGCGGGAAGTGAGCAGTTCTTC.

This CDR3 reads CALQGDSNQPQHF. The CDR3 DNA is TGTGCCTTACAGGGAGATAGCAATCAGCCCCAGCATTTT. The chain employs TRBV30 and TRBJ1-5; D is perhaps TRBD1 (6 bases). The CDR3 has 13 residues. Trimming stripped 7 bases from V and 0 bases from J, with 10 bases between. In germline, CDR1 is GTSNPN, CDR2 SVGIG (reference sequence).

The chain uses TRBV5-1 and TRBJ2-7; D possibly corresponds to TRBD1 (5 bases). Trimming left V 4 bases short and J 7 bases short, with 18 bases between. In germline, CDR1 is SGHRS, CDR2 YFSETQ. CDR3 length: 14 amino acids. CDR3 DNA: TGCGCCAGCAGCATCGCCCAAGGGGCATTGGAGCAGTACTTC. Protein: CASSIAQGALEQYF.

The rearrangement joins TRBV28 to TRBJ2-7, with 9 bases lining up with TRBD2. Germline V gives CDR1 MDHEN, CDR2 SYDVKM. The CDR3 totals 15 residues. The V segment lost 6 bases and the J segment 2 bases; nucleotides outside the gene matches: 8. CDR3: CASRLRLAAAYEQYF. DNA of the CDR3: TGTGCCAGCAGACTTCGACTAGCGGCGGCCTACGAGCAGTACTTC.

The rearrangement uses TRBV28 and TRBJ2-7; D might be TRBD1 (5 bases). V dropped 4 bases and J dropped 2 bases, with 9 bases sitting between them. Germline assignment: CDR1 MDHEN and CDR2 SYDVKM. CDR3 length: 13 amino acids. The CDR3 DNA is TGTGCCAGCAGTTCAGGGCAACCCTACGAGCAGTACTTC. Amino acid sequence: CASSSGQPYEQYF.

The rearrangement links TRBV27 to TRBJ2-7; 11 bases align to TRBD2. This CDR3 is built from 16 residues. In germline, CDR1 is MNHEY, CDR2 SMNVEV (reference sequence). Trimming took 3 bases from V and 4 from J; bases not matched to a gene: 8. CDR3 in amino acids: CASSFSRLAGRYEQYF. Written as DNA, the CDR3 is TGTGCCAGCAGTTTCTCCCGACTAGCGGGACGTTACGAGCAGTACTTC.

With respect to this clone: Germline is not matched at one junction end, which may reflect a read error. The chain recombines TRBV29-1 with TRBJ1-1; TRBD1 aligns across 7 bases. CDR1 and CDR2 from the germline V gene are SQVTM and ANQGSEA. The CDR3 consists of 11 residues. DNA of the CDR3: TGTCCCCCCCAGGGGGACACTGAAGCTTTCTTT. It encodes CPPQGDTEAFF. Full variable domain (outside the CDR3, taken from reference TRBV29-1 and TRBJ1-1): SAVISQKPSRDICQRGTSLTIQCQVDSQVTMMFWYRQQPGQSLTLIATANQGSEATYESGFVIDKFPISRPNLTFSTLTVSNMSPEDSSIYLCPPQGDTEAFFGQGTRLTVV.

The J gene is TRBJ2-1, the V gene TRBV11-2; tentative D call: TRBD1 (5 bases). V was shortened by 3 bases and J by 0 bases, with 9 bases between the two germline ends. This CDR3 has 15 amino acids. Germline V lookup: CDR1 SGHAT, CDR2 FQNNGV. CDR3 sequence reads: CASSFPDSSYNEQFF. DNA for the CDR3: TGTGCCAGCAGCTTCCCAGACAGCTCCTACAATGAGCAGTTCTTC. The whole variable domain, filled in from reference TRBV11-2 and TRBJ2-1, reads EAGVAQSPRYKIIEKRQSVAFWCNPISGHATLYWYQQILGQGPKLLIQFQNNGVVDDSQLPKDRFSAERLKGVDSTLKIQPAKLEDSAVYLCASSFPDSSYNEQFFGPGTRLTVL.